This T cell receptor beta chain came from a study of human T cells and chemical hapten exposure. The overall study: Sensitizing treatment utilized 2% DPC over a roughly 2 cm by roughly 2 cm portion of upper inner arm skin. Mostly female, the patients presented with alopecia areata, totalis or universalis.

MiXCR, applied by TCRdb to the RACE reads, yields one record per CDR3 protein. The repertoire holds about 190,000 distinct CDR3 sequences, with around 25% as singletons. Germline assignment: CDR1 KGHDR and CDR2 SFDVKD. This CDR3 is built from 16 residues. Trimming took 3 bases from V and 2 from J, leaving 13 bases between them. As for time point: patch test 3, about 24 weeks after DPC sensitization. The sample's treatment: therapeutic diphenylcyclopropenone sensitization with weekly scalp DPC. This clonotype was recorded a few times. The receptor was isolated from a woman between 35 and 50 years old with alopecia areata. Some clones in this sample may be carry-over from other donors' samples. This chain uses TRBV24-1 with TRBJ2-1, with D possibly being TRBD2 (6 bases). Sample: whole blood, taken in connection with sensitization to the hapten diphenylcyclopropenone (DPC). Here the CDR3 DNA reads TGTGCCACCAGTGATCGGGGTAGACTAGCCTACAATGAGCAGTTCTTC. It yields the protein CATSDRGRLAYNEQFF.